The rows below give T cell receptor beta chains drawn from one sample of a study of blood T cell repertoires in COVID-19. Clones were sequenced by immunoSEQ multiplex PCR, and TCRdb holds only the in-frame ones, with some missing. The sample includes under 150,000 clones, around nine tenths of them seen just once. Input material: peripheral blood. Every receptor here comes from a human donor in a cohort sampled during active COVID-19. CDR3s include the opening cysteine and the closing phenylalanine or tryptophan. A D gene is named only where the DNA matches it firmly. Clone size is shown for a subset of rows, as once, few, many or a class of expanded clone.

>TRBD1|TRBV5-8|-|TRBJ1-1
CASSGGTAGDTEAFF
TGTGCCAGCAGCGGCGGGACAGCAGGTGACACTGAAGCTTTCTTT
>TRBD1|TRBV5-1|-|TRBJ1-4
CASSLGGQHFTTNEKLFF
TGCGCCAGCAGCTTGGGGGGACAGCACTTTACAACTAATGAAAAACTGTTTTTT
>TRBD1|TRBV10-3|once|TRBJ1-6
CAISQAGTGGTSPLHF
TGTGCCATCAGCCAAGCCGGGACAGGAGGTACTTCACCCCTCCACTTT
>-|TRBV28|-|TRBJ2-4
CASSLAQGPKNIQYF
TGTGCCAGCAGTTTGGCACAGGGTCCCAAAAACATTCAGTACTTC
>TRBD1|TRBV5-4|few|TRBJ1-6
CASSAGTGGSPLHF
TGTGCCAGCAGTGCCGGGACAGGGGGTTCACCCCTCCACTTT
>TRBD2|TRBV10-3|-|TRBJ2-7
CAISESASGGHRYEQYF
TGTGCCATCAGTGAGTCGGCTAGCGGGGGGCACCGGTACGAGCAGTACTTC
>TRBD1|TRBV19|once|TRBJ1-5
CASSIAPPRTGGNQPQHF
TGTGCCAGTAGTATAGCCCCACCTCGGACAGGGGGCAATCAGCCCCAGCATTTT
>TRBD2|TRBV7-2|-|TRBJ2-5
CASSFSPAGGKETQYF
TGTGCCAGCAGCTTTTCGCCGGCGGGGGGCAAAGAGACCCAGTACTTC
>-|TRBV2|-|TRBJ1-6
CASSGQGLGNSPLHF
TGTGCCAGCAGTGGGCAGGGTTTAGGTAATTCACCCCTCCACTTT
>TRBD2|TRBV6-2/TRBV6-3|few|TRBJ2-5
CASSYSTSGGGETQYF
TGTGCCAGCAGTTACTCGACTAGCGGGGGAGGAGAGACCCAGTACTTC
>-|TRBV19|-|TRBJ1-6
CASSSLSRESSLHF
TGTGCCAGTAGTTCTTTGTCCCGGGAGTCATCCCTCCACTTT
>-|TRBV15|-|TRBJ2-3
CATSRDRRDTQYF
TGTGCCACCAGCAGAGACCGGAGAGATACGCAGTATTTT
>-|TRBV6-2/TRBV6-3|-|TRBJ2-7
CASSYGRKGRFYEQYF
TGTGCCAGCAGTTACGGTAGGAAGGGGCGATTCTACGAGCAGTACTTC
>-|TRBV4-2|once|TRBJ2-7
CASSQDPTDRGYEQYF
TGTGCCAGCAGCCAAGATCCTACAGATAGGGGTTACGAGCAGTACTTC
>TRBD1|TRBV11-2|-|TRBJ2-1
CASSLRGQGLGEQFF
TGTGCCAGCAGCTTAAGGGGACAGGGGCTCGGGGAGCAGTTCTTC
>-|TRBV15|-|TRBJ1-2
CATSRDRRQGYTF
TGTGCCACCAGCAGAGATCGTCGACAGGGCTACACCTTC
>-|TRBV11-2|-|TRBJ2-7
CASSFFPSIVEQYF
TGTGCCAGCAGCTTTTTTCCTAGTATAGTTGAGCAGTACTTC
>TRBD1|TRBV15|-|TRBJ1-5
CATSRKQGLGNQPQHF
TGTGCCACCAGCAGAAAACAGGGGCTTGGCAATCAGCCCCAGCATTTT
>-|TRBV11-2|-|TRBJ1-3
CASSLDVSYTIYF
TGTGCCAGCAGCTTAGATGTGTCCTACACCATATATTTT
>-|TRBV3-1/TRBV3-2|few|TRBJ1-5
CASSRAQGNQPQHF
TGTGCCAGCAGCCGCGCACAGGGCAATCAGCCCCAGCATTTT
>TRBD1|TRBV4-3|-|TRBJ1-2
CASSQRQGTTNYGYTF
TGCGCCAGCAGCCAGAGACAGGGGACGACTAACTATGGCTACACCTTC
>TRBD1|TRBV24-1|-|TRBJ1-2
CATSDLQGGGGYTF
TGTGCCACCAGTGATTTGCAAGGGGGCGGTGGCTACACCTTC
>-|TRBV27|-|TRBJ1-2
CASSLGAGSDGYTF
TGTGCCAGCAGTTTAGGGGCAGGGTCAGATGGCTACACCTTC
>-|TRBV5-4|-|TRBJ2-5
CASSRDRPAETQYF
TGTGCCAGCAGCCGGGATCGGCCGGCGGAGACCCAGTACTTC
>TRBD1|TRBV19|-|TRBJ1-6
CASSTTGQYSPLHF
TGTGCCAGTAGTACGACAGGGCAGTACTCACCCCTCCACTTT
>TRBD1|TRBV15|-|TRBJ1-3
CATSSMGQDAGNTIYF
TGTGCCACCAGCAGTATGGGACAGGATGCTGGAAACACCATATATTTT
>-|TRBV7-2|-|TRBJ1-1
CASSFGGEGVAFF
TGTGCCAGCAGCTTTGGAGGGGAGGGAGTGGCTTTCTTT
>TRBD1|TRBV19|many|TRBJ2-3
CASSVTGGMVRDTQYF
TGTGCCAGTAGTGTGACAGGGGGCATGGTAAGAGATACGCAGTATTTT
>-|TRBV28|-|TRBJ2-7
CASSPPGYEQYF
TGTGCCAGCAGTCCCCCGGGCTACGAGCAGTACTTC
>-|TRBV4-2|-|TRBJ1-1
CASSQDGATGKAFF
TGTGCCAGCAGCCAAGACGGAGCTACAGGGAAGGCTTTCTTT
>TRBD1|TRBV7-8|-|TRBJ2-1
CASSFRDRGPNEQFF
TGTGCCAGCAGCTTCCGGGACAGGGGGCCTAATGAGCAGTTCTTC
>TRBD1|TRBV14|-|TRBJ1-1
CASSRDSRTGGEAFF
TGTGCCAGCAGCCGCGATAGTAGAACAGGGGGCGAAGCTTTCTTT
>-|TRBV5-6|-|TRBJ1-4
CASSLAGTTNEKLFF
TGTGCCAGCAGCTTGGCCGGGACAACTAATGAAAAACTGTTTTTT
>-|TRBV6-5|-|TRBJ2-2
CASSHLNGELFF
TGTGCCAGCAGCCACTTGAACGGGGAGCTGTTTTTT
>TRBD2|TRBV5-5|-|TRBJ2-1
CASSRGLAGADNEQFF
TGTGCCAGCAGCCGGGGACTAGCGGGAGCAGACAATGAGCAGTTCTTC
>-|TRBV5-8|-|TRBJ2-4
CASSLQVLGGGYKNIQYF
TGTGCCAGCAGCTTACAGGTTTTGGGCGGGGGCTATAAAAACATTCAGTACTTC
>-|TRBV7-9|-|TRBJ1-4
CASSPPSREGLFF
TGTGCCAGCAGCCCTCCGAGCAGGGAGGGTCTGTTTTTT
>-|TRBV29-1|-|TRBJ1-4
CSVGSGGPEKLFF
TGCAGCGTGGGCTCTGGTGGCCCTGAAAAACTGTTTTTT
>-|TRBV28|-|TRBJ2-4
CASSPGHLGVQIKNIQYF
TGTGCCAGCAGTCCGGGACACCTCGGGGTGCAGATTAAAAACATTCAGTACTTC
>-|TRBV7-9|-|TRBJ2-5
CASSRAWGRDQETQYF
TGTGCCAGCAGCCGAGCGTGGGGCAGAGACCAAGAGACCCAGTACTTC
>-|TRBV2|-|TRBJ2-1
CASSTGNNEQFF
TGTGCCAGCAGTACCGGGAACAATGAGCAGTTCTTC
>-|TRBV18|-|TRBJ2-5
CASSRTPQETQYF
TGTGCCAGCTCACGAACTCCCCAAGAGACCCAGTACTTC
>TRBD1|TRBV2|-|TRBJ2-5
CASSRQGEGRVSQYF
TGTGCCAGCAGTCGACAGGGGGAAGGCCGAGTTTCCCAGTACTTC
>TRBD1|TRBV4-3|-|TRBJ1-6
CASSQGTGDNSPLHF
TGCGCCAGCAGCCAAGGGACAGGGGATAATTCACCCCTCCACTTT
>-|TRBV6-2/TRBV6-3|once|TRBJ2-3
CASSGARETDTQYF
TGTGCCAGCAGCGGGGCGCGAGAAACTGATACGCAGTATTTT
>TRBD2|TRBV4-2|-|TRBJ2-3
CASSQEAGTSGGTDTQYF
TGTGCCAGCAGCCAAGAGGCCGGGACTAGCGGGGGTACAGATACGCAGTATTTT
>TRBD2|TRBV27|-|TRBJ2-7
CASRLAGGLYEQYF
TGTGCCAGCAGGCTAGCGGGGGGGTTATACGAGCAGTACTTC
>-|TRBV24-1|-|TRBJ2-2
CATSDLQGRSEELFF
TGTGCCACCAGTGATTTGCAGGGCAGGTCGGAAGAGCTGTTTTTT
>-|TRBV4-1|few|TRBJ2-7
CASSHADSRSYEQYF
TGCGCCAGCAGCCATGCGGACAGCCGATCCTACGAGCAGTACTTC